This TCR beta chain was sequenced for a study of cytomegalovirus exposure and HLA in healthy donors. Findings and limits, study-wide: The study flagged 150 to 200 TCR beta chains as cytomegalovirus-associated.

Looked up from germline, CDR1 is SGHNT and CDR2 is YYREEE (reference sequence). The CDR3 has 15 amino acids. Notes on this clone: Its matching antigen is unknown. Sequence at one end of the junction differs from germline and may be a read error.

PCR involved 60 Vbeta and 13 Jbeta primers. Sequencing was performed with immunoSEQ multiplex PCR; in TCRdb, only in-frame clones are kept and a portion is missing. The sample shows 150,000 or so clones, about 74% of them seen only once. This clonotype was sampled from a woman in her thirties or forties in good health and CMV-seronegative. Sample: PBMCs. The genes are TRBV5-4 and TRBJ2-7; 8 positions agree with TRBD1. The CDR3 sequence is CASSAGQGASSEQYF. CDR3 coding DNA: TGTGCCAGCAGCGCGGGGCAGGGGGCTTCCTCCGAGCAGTACTTC.